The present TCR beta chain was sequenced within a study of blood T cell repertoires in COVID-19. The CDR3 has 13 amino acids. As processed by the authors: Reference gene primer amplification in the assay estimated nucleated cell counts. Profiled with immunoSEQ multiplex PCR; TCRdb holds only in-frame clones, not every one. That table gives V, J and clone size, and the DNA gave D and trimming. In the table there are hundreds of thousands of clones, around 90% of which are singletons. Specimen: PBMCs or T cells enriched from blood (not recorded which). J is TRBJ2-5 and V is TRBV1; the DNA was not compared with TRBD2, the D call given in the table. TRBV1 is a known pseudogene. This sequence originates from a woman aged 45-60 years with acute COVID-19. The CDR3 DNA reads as TGCACCAGCAGCCATAGCGGGAGTGAGACCCAGTACTTC. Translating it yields CTSSHSGSETQYF.